The 22 T cell receptor beta chains presented below share a single source sample, sequenced in a study of T cell changes during pregnancy in multiple sclerosis. Assay used: immunoSEQ multiplex PCR; TCRdb lists only in-frame clones, some missing. This sample carries tens of thousands of clones, roughly 92% of them seen once, and the ten largest clones take 1.5% to 2%. Source: peripheral blood, taken in the first trimester of pregnancy. Receptors originate from a female donor in good health, enrolled as a control in a pregnancy study.

The chain is built from TRBV4-1 and TRBJ2-7, with a tentative D call TRBD2 (5 bases). Trimming removed 1 base at V and 2 bases at J, with 15 bases between. CDR3 length: 16 amino acids. Germline CDR1 MGHRA, CDR2 YSYEKL. The CDR3 region is CASSQVLGLGTYEQYF. As DNA, the CDR3 is TGCGCCAGCAGCCAAGTATTGGGTCTCGGGACCTACGAGCAGTACTTC.

The gene calls are TRBV7-8 and TRBJ2-1; D might be TRBD2 (6 bases). The germline V and J ends were trimmed by 4 bases and 2 bases, with 15 bases remaining between them. Germline V gives CDR1 SGHVS, CDR2 FQNEAQ. The CDR3 length is 16 residues. The CDR3 sequence is CASSSTAGRPYNEQFF. In DNA form, the CDR3 reads TGTGCCAGCAGCTCGACCGCCGGGAGACCCTACAATGAGCAGTTCTTC.

There are a few counts of this clone. The J gene is TRBJ2-3, the V gene TRBV9, with 8 nucleotides matching TRBD2. The germline V gene has CDR1 SGDLS and CDR2 YYNGEE. The CDR3 is made up of 15 amino acids. With V trimmed by 5 bases and J by 4 bases, 9 bases remained unmatched. The CDR3 here is CASSLGVAGSDTQYF. For the CDR3, the DNA is TGTGCCAGCAGTCTAGGGGTAGCGGGATCAGATACGCAGTATTTT. Full variable domain (remainder filled in from reference TRBV9 and TRBJ2-3): DSGVTQTPKHLITATGQRVTLRCSPRSGDLSVYWYQQSLDQGLQFLIQYYNGEERAKGNILERFSAQQFPDLHSELNLSSLELGDSALYFCASSLGVAGSDTQYFGPGTRLTVL.

The chain carries TRBV6-5 and TRBJ2-5, with 9 positions matching TRBD2. V gave up 8 bases and J gave up 1 base; unmatched junction bases: 11. The CDR3 length is 16 residues. Germline lookup yields CDR1 MNHEY and CDR2 SVGAGI. The CDR3: CASRSPPSGVQETQYF. The DNA for the CDR3 is TGTGCCAGCCGTTCCCCCCCTAGCGGGGTCCAAGAGACCCAGTACTTC.

This chain's CDR3 is CASRYRGRAEAFF. The CDR3 DNA sequence: TGTGCCAGCAGATACAGGGGGCGAGCTGAAGCTTTCTTT. The chain couples TRBV28 to TRBJ1-1; 9 positions match TRBD1. The CDR3 has 13 amino acids. The junction had 5 bases not matched to a gene; V was cut back by 6 bases and J by 6 bases. Germline V gene sequence: CDR1 MDHEN, CDR2 SYDVKM.

This chain connects TRBV2 to TRBJ2-1; 9 positions agree with TRBD2. This CDR3 comprises 15 residues. Germline V lookup: CDR1 SNHLY, CDR2 FYNNEI. V dropped 6 bases and J dropped 6; count of bases not matched to a gene: 9. DNA of the CDR3: TGTGCCAGCAGAGCTATAGCGGGGGCGGGCAATGAGCAGTTCTTC. This encodes CASRAIAGAGNEQFF.

The rearrangement links TRBV28 to TRBJ1-5; D call uncertain. Looked up from germline, CDR1 is MDHEN and CDR2 is SYDVKM. CDR3 length: 20 residues. Trimming removed 3 bases from V and 0 bases from J, with 24 bases in between. The chain's CDR3 is CASSFLIPTLPHLSNQPQHF. For the CDR3, the DNA is TGTGCCAGCAGTTTTCTGATTCCCACCCTACCCCACCTTAGCAATCAGCCCCAGCATTTT.

This clone was seen once. This sequence joins TRBV28 and TRBJ2-1; D may be TRBD1 (6 bases). The CDR3 sequence is 13 residues long. The germline V and J ends were trimmed by 4 bases and 9 bases, with 13 bases remaining between them. CDR1 is MDHEN and CDR2 is SYDVKM in the germline V gene. The CDR3 loop is CASSSTGSGEQFF. DNA of the CDR3: TGTGCCAGCAGTTCAACAGGGTCGGGTGAGCAGTTCTTC. The whole variable domain, remainder taken from reference TRBV28 and TRBJ2-1, is DVKVTQSSRYLVKRTGEKVFLECVQDMDHENMFWYRQDPGLGLRLIYFSYDVKMKEKGDIPEGYSVSREKKERFSLILESASTNQTSMYLCASSSTGSGEQFFGPGTRLTVL.

V is TRBV28 and J is TRBJ1-4; D ambiguous. Trimming left V 0 bases short and J 1 base short, with 9 bases between. The CDR3 contains 16 residues. Germline V gives CDR1 MDHEN, CDR2 SYDVKM. The CDR3 DNA is TGTGCCAGCAGTTTATGGGGCGTACTAACTAATGAAAAACTGTTTTTT. Protein product: CASSLWGVLTNEKLFF.

The rearrangement joins TRBV5-6 to TRBJ2-1; 10 nucleotides match TRBD2. Germline CDR1 reads SGHDT; CDR2 reads YYEEEE. The CDR3 spans 15 residues. J lost 4 bases, V lost 3 bases, and 4 bases had no gene match. The CDR3 loop reads CASSSTSGTYNEQFF. The CDR3 nucleotides read TGTGCCAGCAGCTCAACTAGCGGGACGTACAATGAGCAGTTCTTC.

The chain recombines TRBV19 with TRBJ2-7, with 11 bases identical to TRBD2. V lost 6 bases, J lost 7 bases, and 8 bases stayed unmatched. This CDR3 comprises 14 residues. CDR1 is LNHDA, CDR2 SQIVND, per germline (reference sequence). The CDR3 spells CASSPGLAVSEQYF. In DNA form, the CDR3 reads TGTGCCAGTAGCCCGGGACTAGCGGTCTCTGAGCAGTACTTC.

This clone was detected once. The genes are TRBV5-6 and TRBJ2-1; 8 bases are shared with TRBD2. CDR1 SGHDT and CDR2 YYEEEE come from the germline V gene. CDR3 length: 16 amino acids. The V and J ends lost 1 base and 4 bases, in that order; junction bases with no gene match: 7. The CDR3 region has the DNA TGTGCCAGCAGCTTGTTGGCTAGCGGGTTATACAATGAGCAGTTCTTC. Protein: CASSLLASGLYNEQFF.

CDR3 region: CASSSWGAKNIQYF. The CDR3 DNA follows: TGTGCCAGCAGCTCCTGGGGCGCCAAAAACATTCAGTACTTC. This chain uses TRBV11-2 with TRBJ2-4; a possible D gene is TRBD1 (5 bases). Deletions cut 4 bases from V and 1 base from J, with 8 bases between. CDR3 length: 14 residues. Germline values: CDR1 SGHAT, CDR2 FQNNGV.

Only one count was recorded for this clone. V usage is TRBV2 and J usage is TRBJ2-5; D is possibly TRBD1 (6 bases). Germline CDR1 SNHLY, CDR2 FYNNEI. This CDR3 is built from 13 residues. V shed 3 bases and J shed 5 bases, with 10 bases lying between them. The CDR3 DNA is TGTGCCAGCAGTGAGGGCACAGGGGAGACCCAGTACTTC. Translating it yields CASSEGTGETQYF.

The J gene is TRBJ2-3, the V gene TRBV7-2, with a weak D call TRBD2 (5 bases). Trimming shortened V by 6 bases and J by 4 bases, and 8 bases separated the two germline ends. Germline V lookup: CDR1 SGHTA, CDR2 FQGNSA. The CDR3 sequence is 12 residues long. CDR3 DNA sequence: TGTGCCAGCAGGGCAGCGGCAGATACGCAGTATTTT. It is translated as CASRAAADTQYF.

This clone was found a few times. V usage is TRBV19 and J usage is TRBJ1-1; TRBD1 is a possible D gene (6 bases). Germline V lookup: CDR1 LNHDA, CDR2 SQIVND (reference sequence). The CDR3 has 15 residues. V dropped 7 bases and J dropped 0 bases, with 15 bases sitting between them. CDR3 sequence: CASNRATAVNTEAFF. The DNA of the CDR3 is TGTGCCAGTAACAGGGCCACGGCCGTGAACACTGAAGCTTTCTTT.

The rearrangement links TRBV5-1 to TRBJ2-1, with 12 bases that match TRBD2. The CDR3 length is 15 residues. After removal of 2 bases from V and 9 bases from J, the junction contained 6 bases not matched to a gene. Germline loops: CDR1 SGHRS, CDR2 YFSETQ. CDR3 region: CASSLGLAGTGEQFF. CDR3 sequence (DNA): TGCGCCAGCAGCTTAGGACTAGCGGGAACGGGTGAGCAGTTCTTC.

Only a few counts were recorded for this clone. CDR3 nucleotides: TGTGCCATCAGTGAGTCCCGGACAGGCTCGAGCTCTGGAAACACCATATATTTT. It translates to CAISESRTGSSSGNTIYF. V and J are TRBV10-3 and TRBJ1-3; 7 positions agree with TRBD1. J gave up 0 bases and V 0 bases, and 8 bases lay outside the gene matches. This CDR3 has 18 amino acids. The germline CDR1 and CDR2 sequences are ENHRY and SYGVKD.

The chain carries TRBV28 and TRBJ2-7; 12 positions agree with TRBD2. J lost 6 bases, V lost 6 bases, and 12 bases had no gene match. The CDR3 loop spans 16 amino acids. Germline V CDR1 and CDR2: MDHEN, SYDVKM. The CDR3 DNA follows: TGTGCCAGCAGCCAGACTAGCGGGAGTGGAAGGGGCGAGCAGTACTTC. Encoded protein: CASSQTSGSGRGEQYF.

The chain couples TRBV4-2 to TRBJ2-1; the match to TRBD2 covers 7 bases. In germline, CDR1 is LGHNA, CDR2 YNFKEQ. With 0 bases clipped from V and 0 bases from J, the junction kept 14 bases outside the gene matches. The CDR3 length is 20 residues. The CDR3 coding sequence is TGTGCCAGCAGCCAAGAAGGGTCTAGCGGACCGCTCAGCTCCTACAATGAGCAGTTCTTC. Amino acid sequence: CASSQEGSSGPLSSYNEQFF.

DNA for the CDR3: TGTGCCAGCAGTACCCCGTATGAACGGGGGGCGCTTGGCTACACCTTC. Its protein product is CASSTPYERGALGYTF. The V call is TRBV28, the J call TRBJ1-2, with D possibly TRBD1 on 6 matching bases. Germline assignment: CDR1 MDHEN and CDR2 SYDVKM. The CDR3 length is 16 residues. With 5 bases removed from V and 7 bases from J, the gap between germline ends came to 23 bases.

J is TRBJ2-3 and V is TRBV28; 8 bases fit TRBD1. V was clipped by 5 bases and J by 1 base; unmatched bases: 8. The CDR3 totals 16 residues. Germline CDR1 is MDHEN and CDR2 is SYDVKM. The chain's CDR3 is CASSTPQGAGTDTQYF. Here the CDR3 DNA reads TGTGCCAGCAGTACCCCTCAGGGGGCCGGCACAGATACGCAGTATTTT.